The following is a T cell receptor (beta chain) sequence with its context. Trimming cost V 0 bases and J 6 bases, with 13 bases left between them. The CDR3 consists of 14 residues. Looked up from germline, CDR1 is SGDLS and CDR2 is YYNGEE. The entry originates in a study of shared clonotypes between healthy human individuals. Sequencing was performed with immunoSEQ multiplex PCR; in TCRdb, only in-frame clones are kept and a portion is missing. The repertoire holds some 2,500,000 clones, with approximately 90% as singletons. This receptor was taken from a man aged 18 to 30 in good health. Some clones in this sample may be carry-over from other donors' samples. Sequencing was performed on naive CD4+ T cells from PBMCs. The sample's subset: CD45RA+ positively selected. The V gene is TRBV9, the J gene TRBJ2-7; D uncertain. CDR3 nucleotide sequence: TGTGCCAGCAGCGTAGAAGCACCCCGTGGCGAGCAGTACTTC. Its translation is CASSVEAPRGEQYF. Filled out from reference TRBV9 and TRBJ2-7, the complete variable domain reads DSGVTQTPKHLITATGQRVTLRCSPRSGDLSVYWYQQSLDQGLQFLIQYYNGEERAKGNILERFSAQQFPDLHSELNLSSLELGDSALYFCASSVEAPRGEQYFGPGTRLTVT.